The 27 T cell receptor beta chains below were found in one sample sequenced in a study of blood T cell repertoires in COVID-19. Profiled with immunoSEQ multiplex PCR; TCRdb holds only in-frame clones, not every one. This sample yields roughly 43,000 clones, of which around 83% are seen a single time; around 3.1% belongs to the top ten. The specimen was PBMCs or T cells enriched from blood (not recorded which). All receptors derive from a woman aged 50 to 65 who had recovered from COVID-19.

This rearrangement joins TRBV18 to TRBJ1-2, with a tentative D call TRBD1 (6 bases). The V end lost 3 bases, the J end lost 0 bases, and 11 bases lay between the germline ends. This CDR3 is built from 15 residues. Germline loops: CDR1 KGHSH, CDR2 LQKENI. CDR3 nucleotide sequence: TGTGCCAGCTCACCTTACAGGGAACCTAACTATGGCTACACCTTC. It encodes CASSPYREPNYGYTF.

The chain links TRBV5-4 to TRBJ2-7; 13 bases line up with TRBD2. The ends lost 3 bases at V and 6 bases at J; junction bases unmatched: 9. The CDR3 sequence is 16 residues long. The V gene's germline CDR1 is SGHNT and CDR2 YYREEE (reference sequence). CDR3: CASSSATGLAGAEQYF. The CDR3 DNA follows: TGTGCCAGCAGCTCCGCTACTGGACTAGCGGGAGCCGAGCAGTACTTC. The full variable domain, in which reference TRBV5-4 and TRBJ2-7 provide the parts outside the CDR3, is ETGVTQSPTHLIKTRGQQVTLRCSSQSGHNTVSWYQQALGQGPQFIFQYYREEENGRGNFPPRFSGLQFPNYSSELNVNALELDDSALYLCASSSATGLAGAEQYFGPGTRLTVT.

V gene TRBV3-1 (or the pseudogene TRBV3-2) combines with J gene TRBJ1-2; possible D gene TRBD1, 6 bases. V was clipped by 3 bases and J by 2 bases, with 10 bases between them. The germline CDR1 and CDR2 sequences are LGHDT and YNNKEL (reference sequence). The CDR3 length is 14 residues. Here the CDR3 reads CASSQGHENYGYTF. For the CDR3, the DNA is TGTGCCAGCAGCCAGGGACATGAGAACTATGGCTACACCTTC.

The V and J genes are TRBV5-6 and TRBJ1-2; 8 bases are a match to TRBD1. The junction had 14 bases not matched to a gene; V was cut back by 4 bases and J by 6 bases. CDR1 and CDR2 (germline): SGHDT, YYEEEE. The CDR3 is 16 residues long. The CDR3 DNA sequence: TGTGCCAGCAGCCCCTCGGAAGGACAGGGTCGGCATGGCTACACCTTC. Protein sequence: CASSPSEGQGRHGYTF.

The CDR3 DNA is TGTGCCAGCACGACAGCAGAAGCTTTCTTT. Protein product: CASTTAEAFF. The chain links TRBV2 to TRBJ1-1; D is possibly TRBD1 (5 bases). There are 10 residues in the CDR3. Germline V lookup: CDR1 SNHLY, CDR2 FYNNEI. The V end was cut by 7 bases, the J end by 8 bases, with 8 bases between. Based on the CDR3 plus reference TRBV2 and TRBJ1-1, the full variable domain is EPEVTQTPSHQVTQMGQEVILRCVPISNHLYFYWYRQILGQKVEFLVSFYNNEISEKSEIFDDQFSVERPDGSNFTLKIRSTKLEDSAMYFCASTTAEAFFGQGTRLTVV.

This chain uses TRBV5-1 with TRBJ1-1; TRBD1 agrees at 7 bases. V shed 0 bases and J 7 bases; nucleotides not matched to a gene: 6. The CDR3 loop spans 14 amino acids. The germline V gene has CDR1 SGHRS and CDR2 YFSETQ. CDR3 in amino acids: CASSLGGTDFEAFF. The CDR3 DNA reads as TGCGCCAGCAGCTTGGGAGGGACAGATTTTGAAGCTTTCTTT.

In this sample, this clone turned up once. This chain connects TRBV24-1 to TRBJ2-1; 12 bases fit TRBD2. The CDR3 is 15 amino acids. V shed 4 bases and J 13 bases; nucleotides not matched to a gene: 10. The germline V gene has CDR1 KGHDR and CDR2 SFDVKD. This CDR3 is CATSDPSGRAHIQFF. The CDR3 DNA follows: TGTGCCACCAGTGACCCTAGCGGGAGGGCCCATATTCAGTTCTTC.

The rearrangement joins TRBV28 to TRBJ1-2; D unclear. Trimming shortened V by 3 bases and J by 7 bases, and 15 bases separated the two germline ends. CDR1 and CDR2 from the germline V gene are MDHEN and SYDVKM. The CDR3 has 14 residues. CDR3: CASSLVEGGRGYTF. The CDR3 coding sequence is TGTGCCAGCAGTTTGGTAGAGGGAGGACGTGGCTACACCTTC.

V and J are TRBV6-6 and TRBJ2-3; maybe TRBD2 (6 bases). CDR3 length: 13 amino acids. Trimming took off 6 bases at V and 4 bases at J, with 11 bases between the two ends. Germline CDR1 MNHNY, CDR2 SVGAGI (reference sequence). As DNA, the CDR3 is TGTGCCAGCAGGGAGACTAGTTCAGATACGCAGTATTTT. Translation gives CASRETSSDTQYF.

The J gene is TRBJ2-7, the V gene TRBV18; 12 positions agree with TRBD1. The CDR3 length is 15 residues. Germline CDR1 reads KGHSH; CDR2 reads LQKENI. J gave up 6 bases and V 2 bases, and 5 bases lay outside the gene matches. CDR3 region: CASSPGTGGPAEQYF. Here the CDR3 DNA reads TGTGCCAGCTCACCAGGGACAGGGGGCCCTGCCGAGCAGTACTTC.

The gene calls are TRBV10-3 and TRBJ2-1; 13 bases agree with TRBD2. CDR1 ENHRY and CDR2 SYGVKD come from the germline V gene. Trimming at V came to 2 bases and at J to 0 bases, leaving 4 bases not matched to a gene. The CDR3 sequence is 18 residues long. The DNA of the CDR3 is TGTGCCATCAGTGAGCCGGGACTAGCGGGGAGCTCCTACAATGAGCAGTTCTTC. The encoded protein is CAISEPGLAGSSYNEQFF.

The chain uses TRBV4-1 and TRBJ2-2; 10 bases line up with TRBD1. The germline V gene encodes CDR1 MGHRA and CDR2 YSYEKL. V trimming: 1 base; J trimming: 4 bases; junction bases outside the gene matches: 6. The CDR3 is made up of 17 amino acids. As DNA, the CDR3 is TGCGCCAGCAGCCAAGGACCGGGACAGGGGACCACCGGGGAGCTGTTTTTT. It is translated as CASSQGPGQGTTGELFF.

The rearrangement joins TRBV5-1 to TRBJ1-2, with D possibly TRBD1 on 6 matching bases. The CDR3 extends over 15 amino acids. CDR1 and CDR2 from the germline V gene are SGHRS and YFSETQ. The V gene lost 1 base and the J gene lost 7 bases, with 17 bases spanning the gap. DNA of the CDR3: TGCGCCAGCAGCTTGACTCCCGGACAGAATGTTGGCTACACCTTC. Translation: CASSLTPGQNVGYTF.

The chain uses TRBV4-1 and TRBJ2-7; 7 nucleotides align to TRBD1. The CDR3 contains 18 residues. Unmatched junction bases numbered 14, after V lost 0 bases and J lost 3 bases. CDR1 and CDR2 (germline): MGHRA, YSYEKL. The CDR3 DNA reads TGCGCCAGCAGCCAAGAGGCCGAGACAGGGATACCCCACTACGAGCAGTACTTC. Translation: CASSQEAETGIPHYEQYF.

This chain links TRBV9 with TRBJ1-3; D is unresolved. The CDR3 is 13 residues long. CDR1 SGDLS and CDR2 YYNGEE come from the germline V gene. Trimming cost V 7 bases and J 0 bases, with 8 bases left between them. In DNA, the CDR3 is TGTGCCAGCCGTCCCCTCTCTGGAAACACCATATATTTT. Amino acids: CASRPLSGNTIYF.

J is TRBJ1-4 and V is TRBV2, with a weak D call TRBD1 (5 bases). CDR3 length equals 14 residues. Germline V gives CDR1 SNHLY, CDR2 FYNNEI. The V end lost 6 bases, the J end lost 8 bases, and 16 bases lay between the germline ends. CDR3 in amino acids: CASSEQVSGEKLFF. The CDR3 coding sequence is TGTGCCAGCAGCGAACAGGTCTCTGGCGAAAAACTGTTTTTT.

V usage is TRBV30 and J usage is TRBJ2-2; 7 bases map to TRBD1. Germline CDR1 reads GTSNPN; CDR2 reads SVGIG (reference sequence). The CDR3 totals 15 residues. V shed 2 bases, J shed 6 bases, and the junction held 9 bases outside the gene matches. CDR3 sequence (DNA): TGTGCCTGGAGTCCGACCGGACAGGTGGCCGGGGAGCTGTTTTTT. This gives the protein CAWSPTGQVAGELFF.

This sequence joins TRBV7-2 and TRBJ2-5, with 8 nucleotides matching TRBD1. The CDR3 has 13 residues. The germline CDR1 and CDR2 sequences are SGHTA and FQGNSA. After removal of 1 base from V and 5 bases from J, the junction contained 0 bases not matched to a gene. In nucleotides, the CDR3 is TGTGCCAGCAGCTTAGGACAGGGGGAGACCCAGTACTTC. Translated: CASSLGQGETQYF.

The CDR3 sequence: CASSILGQTSTDTQYF. The CDR3 DNA reads as TGTGCCAGTAGTATACTTGGACAGACTAGCACAGATACGCAGTATTTT. V is TRBV19 and J is TRBJ2-3; tentatively, D is TRBD1 (6 bases). Germline V gene lookup returns CDR1 LNHDA and CDR2 SQIVND (reference sequence). Trimming cost V 2 bases and J 0 bases, with 12 bases left between them. The CDR3 totals 16 residues.

This clone is a singleton in its sample. V is TRBV27 and J is TRBJ2-1, with TRBD2 matching over 7 bases. The ends lost 1 base at V and 6 bases at J; junction bases unmatched: 12. The germline CDR1 and CDR2 sequences are MNHEY and SMNVEV (reference sequence). This CDR3 spans 17 amino acids. The CDR3 loop is CASSLFRGTGGLNEQFF. CDR3 nucleotide sequence: TGTGCCAGCAGTTTATTCCGGGGGACGGGAGGTCTCAATGAGCAGTTCTTC.

This clone appeared a few times. The chain employs TRBV4-3 and TRBJ1-2; D gene ambiguous. CDR1 and CDR2 (germline): LGHNA, YSLEER. This CDR3 has 13 amino acids. V lost 0 bases and J lost 7, with 9 bases in between. CDR3 sequence reads: CASSQETWSGYTF. The CDR3 DNA reads as TGCGCCAGCAGCCAAGAAACGTGGAGTGGCTACACCTTC.

The rearrangement joins TRBV4-3 to TRBJ1-2; tentative D call: TRBD1 (5 bases). The ends were cut back, 0 bases at V and 7 bases at J, with 15 bases in the middle. Germline V gene data show CDR1 as LGHNA and CDR2 as YSLEER. The CDR3 has 15 amino acids. This CDR3 is CASSQERQLLGGYTF. DNA of the CDR3: TGCGCCAGCAGCCAAGAAAGACAGTTACTTGGTGGCTACACCTTC.

This clone has just one count. CDR3 nucleotides: TGTGCCAGCAGCAAGACAGGGGTTAGCAATCAGCCCCAGCATTTT. Translation gives CASSKTGVSNQPQHF. The V call is TRBV6-5, the J call TRBJ1-5; 8 bases line up with TRBD1. This CDR3 comprises 15 residues. The V gene's germline CDR1 is MNHEY and CDR2 SVGAGI. After removal of 6 bases from V and 0 bases from J, the junction contained 4 bases not matched to a gene.

The gene calls are TRBV9 and TRBJ2-5; the D is unclear. Germline V lookup: CDR1 SGDLS, CDR2 YYNGEE. The CDR3 runs to 12 residues. Trimming cost V 0 bases and J 5 bases, with 5 bases left between them. CDR3 amino acids: CASSVVGETQYF. The CDR3 bases are TGTGCCAGCAGCGTAGTCGGGGAGACCCAGTACTTC.

The J gene is TRBJ2-3, the V gene TRBV5-6; TRBD1 matches at 12 bases. The germline gives CDR1 SGHDT, CDR2 YYEEEE. The J segment lost 4 bases and the V segment lost 3 bases, leaving 6 bases of the junction unmatched. CDR3 length: 16 amino acids. The CDR3 DNA is TGTGCCAGCAGCTCGGCCGGGACAGGGGGCTCAGATACGCAGTATTTT. Its protein product is CASSSAGTGGSDTQYF. The complete variable domain, with remaining parts taken from reference TRBV5-6 and TRBJ2-3, reads DAGVTQSPTHLIKTRGQQVTLRCSPKSGHDTVSWYQQALGQGPQFIFQYYEEEERQRGNFPDRFSGHQFPNYSSELNVNALLLGDSALYLCASSSAGTGGSDTQYFGPGTRLTVL.

V gene TRBV14 combines with J gene TRBJ2-7, with TRBD2 matching 11 bases. The junction had 6 bases not matched to a gene; V was cut back by 4 bases and J by 1 base. Per germline, CDR1 SGHDN and CDR2 FVKESK. This CDR3 spans 16 amino acids. The CDR3 loop reads CASSRSGRVSSYEQYF. The CDR3 DNA sequence: TGTGCCAGCAGCCGTAGCGGGAGGGTGTCATCCTACGAGCAGTACTTC.

V and J are TRBV5-4 and TRBJ1-1; tentatively, D is TRBD1 (6 bases). This CDR3 contains 13 residues. The V and J ends lost 4 bases and 0 bases respectively, with 7 bases between them. In germline, CDR1 is SGHNT, CDR2 YYREEE (reference sequence). The CDR3 nucleotides are TGTGCCAGCAGCCGGGACATGAACACTGAAGCTTTCTTT. The encoded protein is CASSRDMNTEAFF.